The rows below give T cell receptor beta chains drawn from one sample of a study of regulatory T cells in long-lasting Graves disease. Each CDR3 protein is one row after TCRdb ran MiXCR on the multiplex PCR reads. Found here are over 450,000 distinct CDR3 sequences, about 11% of them singletons; the top ten hold almost 9%. Separately, the same data were catalogued under a study of T cells in Graves' hyperthyroidism and ophthalmopathy.

Sequenced here: peripheral blood mononuclear cells (PBMCs), sampled at new diagnosis, from a patient treated with antithyroid drugs. These receptors were obtained from a woman aged 25 to 39 with Graves disease. The CDR3 runs from the conserved cysteine through the conserved F or W.

V gene: TRBV9
J gene: TRBJ2-1
CDR3 protein: CASSVVARLAANEQFF

V gene: TRBV4-3
J gene: TRBJ2-3
CDR3 protein: CASSQDRAAGLVGDTQYF

V gene: TRBV28
J gene: TRBJ1-5
CDR3 protein: CASNSYNQLQHF

V gene: TRBV7-9
J gene: TRBJ1-6
CDR3 protein: CASSLVMGDNSPLHF

V gene: TRBV7-6
J gene: TRBJ2-3
CDR3 protein: CASSLRPGTDTQYF

V gene: TRBV2
J gene: TRBJ1-1
CDR3 protein: CASSGNGLNTEAFF

V gene: TRBV6-2/TRBV6-3
J gene: TRBJ1-4
CDR3 protein: CASRAGGAGSTNEKLFF

V gene: TRBV4-2
J gene: TRBJ2-5
CDR3 protein: CASSQEPVGRVGETQYF

V gene: TRBV4-2
J gene: TRBJ2-7
CDR3 protein: CASSRGTSGRNYEQYF

V gene: TRBV5-4
J gene: TRBJ2-7
CDR3 protein: CASSAGTGGYGQYF

V gene: TRBV12-3/TRBV12-4
J gene: TRBJ1-5
CDR3 protein: CASSFREGINQPQHF

V gene: TRBV6-1
J gene: TRBJ1-1
CDR3 protein: CASRTTQSTEAFF

V gene: TRBV9
J gene: TRBJ2-3
CDR3 protein: CASSKGPNTDTQYF

V gene: TRBV9
J gene: TRBJ2-7
CDR3 protein: CASSVASVPGTGNYEQYF

V gene: TRBV6-1
J gene: TRBJ1-1
CDR3 protein: CASTTGTGGSGTEAFF

V gene: TRBV10-3
J gene: TRBJ2-7
CDR3 protein: CASGLEPRYEQYF

V gene: TRBV14
J gene: TRBJ2-2
CDR3 protein: CASSQASTGAITITGELFF

V gene: TRBV27
J gene: TRBJ1-1
CDR3 protein: CASRNTMNTEAFF

V gene: TRBV9
J gene: TRBJ1-4
CDR3 protein: CASSVDGGTNEKLFF

V gene: TRBV24-1
J gene: TRBJ1-2
CDR3 protein: CATSDSGTVYGYTF

V gene: TRBV7-9
J gene: TRBJ1-5
CDR3 protein: CASSLDGDSNSNQPQHF

V gene: TRBV18
J gene: TRBJ2-3
CDR3 protein: CASSPPATGGVGTQYF

V gene: TRBV2
J gene: TRBJ1-1
CDR3 protein: CASKYRQNTEAFF

V gene: TRBV7-2
J gene: TRBJ2-4
CDR3 protein: CASSLALAGFQYF

V gene: TRBV27
J gene: TRBJ2-7
CDR3 protein: CASSPGGGSGLAGGSYEQYF

V gene: TRBV6-1
J gene: TRBJ1-1
CDR3 protein: CASRGQGMNTEAFF

V gene: TRBV20-1
J gene: TRBJ2-7
CDR3 protein: CSARDGAGYSYEQYF

V gene: TRBV19
J gene: TRBJ2-2
CDR3 protein: CASSIRLVTPITGELFF

V gene: TRBV6-1
J gene: TRBJ1-5
CDR3 protein: CATADRLNQPQHF

V gene: TRBV27
J gene: TRBJ1-5
CDR3 protein: CASSSQQGAGSQPQHF

V gene: TRBV20-1
J gene: TRBJ2-5
CDR3 protein: CSASTNQETQYF

V gene: TRBV29-1
J gene: TRBJ2-2
CDR3 protein: CSVVGTENTGELFF

V gene: TRBV20-1
J gene: TRBJ2-1
CDR3 protein: CSAIWGPSSYNEQFF